The 20 T cell receptor beta chains reported below all come from one sample, sequenced in a study of quantifying T cell responses using KT2 cells. About the research overall: cDNA was made from DNase-treated RNA using alpha and beta constant primers.

A single-stranded UMI oligo with SP2 sequence was ligated to cDNA 3' ends. An equimolar mix of RC1.1 and RC1.2 primed the beta chain across TRBC1 and TRBC2. One entry per CDR3 protein results from TCRdb running MiXCR on the UMI-ligation and nested PCR reads. The sample shows around 56,000 distinct CDR3 sequences, approximately 13% of them seen only once. The sequenced material came from PBMCs spiked with cells of the T cell clone KT2. Receptor source: a human donor.

In this sample, this clonotype turned up a few times. This chain uses TRBV6-2 or TRBV6-3 with TRBJ1-1; possibly TRBD1 for D (5 bases). The CDR3 totals 13 residues. With 2 bases removed from V and 7 bases from J, the gap between germline ends came to 11 bases. The germline CDR1 and CDR2 sequences are MNHEY and SVGEGT. CDR3 sequence reads: CASSYGSGLEAFF. DNA of the CDR3: TGTGCCAGCAGTTACGGGTCAGGGCTTGAAGCTTTCTTT.

V gene TRBV5-1 combines with J gene TRBJ2-4; D remains ambiguous. The CDR3 has 16 amino acids. V shed 4 bases and J shed 1 base, with 15 bases lying between them. CDR1 and CDR2 from the germline V gene are SGHRS and YFSETQ. CDR3 bases: TGCGCCAGCAGCAGCGATTCGAGCTTGGCCAAAAACATTCAGTACTTC. Translating gives CASSSDSSLAKNIQYF.

There are many counts of this clonotype. The V call is TRBV7-8, the J call TRBJ1-2; 11 positions agree with TRBD1. After removal of 3 bases from V and 9 bases from J, the junction contained 6 bases not matched to a gene. In germline, CDR1 is SGHVS, CDR2 FQNEAQ. This CDR3 is 14 amino acids long. As DNA, the CDR3 is TGTGCCAGCAGCTTGGGGGACAGGGGGTTGAGCTACACCTTC. It translates to CASSLGDRGLSYTF.

This clonotype has only a few counts. The chain combines TRBV15 with TRBJ1-1, with D hard to call. The CDR3 has 13 amino acids. The V gene lost 8 bases and the J gene lost 0 bases, with 10 bases spanning the gap. CDR1 and CDR2 from the germline V gene are LNHNV and YYDKDF (reference sequence). The CDR3 DNA reads TGTGCCACCCGGCCGGGGATGAACACTGAAGCTTTCTTT. Its protein product is CATRPGMNTEAFF.

This clonotype was observed a handful of times. The gene calls are TRBV7-8 and TRBJ1-6; D may be TRBD1 (5 bases). CDR1 is SGHVS and CDR2 is FQNEAQ in the germline V gene. V shed 4 bases and J shed 6 bases, with 10 bases lying between them. The CDR3 extends over 14 amino acids. CDR3 amino acids: CASSSGTANSPLHF. In DNA form, the CDR3 reads TGTGCCAGCAGCTCGGGGACGGCTAATTCACCCCTCCACTTT.

This clonotype was detected ten times or more. The chain couples TRBV19 to TRBJ2-5, with 8 bases identical to TRBD1. CDR3 size: 13 residues. Germline trimming cut 4 bases from V and 5 bases from J; bases unmatched to any gene: 3. Germline V gene data show CDR1 as LNHDA and CDR2 as SQIVND (reference sequence). The CDR3 loop reads CASSRDRMETQYF. Written as DNA, the CDR3 is TGTGCCAGTAGTAGGGACAGGATGGAGACCCAGTACTTC.

The V call is TRBV9, the J call TRBJ2-5, with 8 bases identical to TRBD1. This CDR3 is built from 16 residues. J was trimmed by 4 bases and V by 3 bases; bases with no gene match: 11. The V gene's germline CDR1 is SGDLS and CDR2 YYNGEE. The CDR3 sequence is CASSAAWTGSRETQYF. CDR3 DNA sequence: TGTGCCAGCAGCGCCGCCTGGACAGGGAGTAGAGAGACCCAGTACTTC.

The CDR3 sequence: CASSQAAQETQYF. In DNA form, the CDR3 reads TGCGCCAGCAGCCAAGCGGCCCAAGAGACCCAGTACTTC. V is TRBV4-1 and J is TRBJ2-5; D is undetermined. The V end was cut by 1 base, the J end by 1 base, with 4 bases between. In germline, CDR1 is MGHRA, CDR2 YSYEKL. This CDR3 comprises 13 residues.

This clonotype came up many times. V is TRBV12-3 or TRBV12-4 and J is TRBJ2-1, with 12 bases lining up with TRBD2. J lost 8 bases, V lost 6 bases, and 8 bases had no gene match. The CDR3 runs to 15 residues. CDR3 residues: CASSTSSGRVYEQFF. In DNA, the CDR3 is TGTGCCAGCAGCACTTCTAGCGGGAGGGTCTATGAGCAGTTCTTC.

The V call is TRBV6-6, the J call TRBJ2-3; D assignment may be TRBD1 or TRBD2 (5 bases each). V lost 0 bases and J 1 base, leaving 8 bases between the germline ends. CDR3 size: 15 residues. From germline, CDR1 is MNHNY and CDR2 SVGAGI (reference sequence). For the CDR3, the DNA is TGTGCCAGCAGTTACTCTCTGGGGGGCACAGATACGCAGTATTTT. This codes for CASSYSLGGTDTQYF.

The rearrangement links TRBV20-1 to TRBJ2-7; 10 bases map to TRBD1. The trim removed 5 bases at V and 6 bases at J, leaving 4 bases unmatched. The germline V gene has CDR1 DFQATT and CDR2 SNEGSKA (reference sequence). The CDR3 is made up of 12 amino acids. For the CDR3, the DNA is TGCAGTGCTGCGGGACAGGGGTTCGAGCAGTACTTC. Its protein product is CSAAGQGFEQYF.

This clonotype was seen a few times. The rearrangement joins TRBV30 to TRBJ2-7, with D possibly matching TRBD2 (7 bases). Germline V CDR1 and CDR2: GTSNPN, SVGIG (reference sequence). This CDR3 has 16 amino acids. Deletions cut 0 bases from V and 3 bases from J, with 18 bases between. This CDR3 reads CAWSVKGGIRGYEQYF. CDR3 coding DNA: TGTGCCTGGAGTGTTAAGGGGGGGATCCGCGGCTACGAGCAGTACTTC.

This clonotype was counted only a few times. The J gene is TRBJ2-3, the V gene TRBV4-1, with 10 bases identical to TRBD2. There are 15 residues in the CDR3. V gave up 2 bases and J gave up 4 bases; unmatched junction bases: 3. Germline V gives CDR1 MGHRA, CDR2 YSYEKL. In DNA, the CDR3 is TGCGCCAGCAGCCAACTTGGACTAGCGGCAGATACGCAGTATTTT. Translated: CASSQLGLAADTQYF.

The V and J genes are TRBV6-5 and TRBJ2-5; D gene unclear. V was clipped by 5 bases and J by 5 bases, with 12 bases between them. Per germline, CDR1 MNHEY and CDR2 SVGAGI. This CDR3 has 13 residues. DNA of the CDR3: TGTGCCAGCAGTCAGCCCACGGCGGAGACCCAGTACTTC. It encodes CASSQPTAETQYF.

The chain recombines TRBV9 with TRBJ2-5, with TRBD2 matching over 10 bases. The CDR3 consists of 15 residues. From germline, CDR1 is SGDLS and CDR2 YYNGEE. The V gene end was trimmed by 4 bases and the J gene end by 5 bases; junction bases not matched to a gene: 8. In DNA, the CDR3 is TGTGCCAGCAGCACGAGCGGGGGGGGCCTTGAGACCCAGTACTTC. Protein: CASSTSGGGLETQYF. The full variable domain, completed using reference TRBV9 and TRBJ2-5, is DSGVTQTPKHLITATGQRVTLRCSPRSGDLSVYWYQQSLDQGLQFLIQYYNGEERAKGNILERFSAQQFPDLHSELNLSSLELGDSALYFCASSTSGGGLETQYFGPGTRLLVL.

V usage is TRBV20-1 and J usage is TRBJ2-7; TRBD1 might be the D (6 bases). Trimming cost V 5 bases and J 1 base, with 12 bases left between them. This CDR3 comprises 13 residues. CDR1 is DFQATT and CDR2 is SNEGSKA in the germline V gene (reference sequence). The CDR3 here is CSALRTDSYEQYF. The CDR3 DNA reads TGCAGTGCTTTGAGGACAGATTCCTACGAGCAGTACTTC.

The V and J genes are TRBV6-2 or TRBV6-3 and TRBJ2-1, with TRBD2 matching 8 bases. Per the germline V gene, CDR1 is MNHEY and CDR2 is SVGEGT. This CDR3 region has 20 residues. The junction had 21 bases not matched to a gene; V was cut back by 0 bases and J by 8 bases. CDR3 in DNA: TGTGCCAGCAGTTACTCCCAATCAGGGCCTAAGCGGGGGCTTTTCGATGAGCAGTTCTTC. It is translated as CASSYSQSGPKRGLFDEQFF.

V gene TRBV7-2 combines with J gene TRBJ2-1; 8 bases fit TRBD2. The CDR3 is 15 residues long. The ends lost 0 bases at V and 7 bases at J; junction bases unmatched: 5. CDR1 and CDR2 (germline): SGHTA, FQGNSA. DNA for the CDR3: TGTGCCAGCAGCTTAGCTGGGGCGGGGGGTAATGAGCAGTTCTTC. Translation gives CASSLAGAGGNEQFF.

On this clonotype: With a much larger clone just one base away, this may be a read error. The chain uses TRBV10-3 and TRBJ2-5; maybe TRBD1 (6 bases). CDR3 size: 16 residues. In germline, CDR1 is ENHRY, CDR2 SYGVKD. The CDR3 coding sequence is TGTGCCAACAGTGAGTATGAGGACAGAGTTCAAGAGACCCAGTACTTC. Protein product: CANSEYEDRVQETQYF.

This clonotype was seen a handful of times. The chain combines TRBV18 with TRBJ2-7; 8 bases are a match to TRBD2. V lost 6 bases to trimming and J lost 6 bases; unmatched junction nucleotides: 7. In germline, CDR1 is KGHSH, CDR2 LQKENI. The CDR3 is made up of 13 amino acids. The CDR3 sequence is CASSPGLETEQYF. CDR3 nucleotides: TGTGCCAGCTCCCCGGGACTAGAAACCGAGCAGTACTTC.